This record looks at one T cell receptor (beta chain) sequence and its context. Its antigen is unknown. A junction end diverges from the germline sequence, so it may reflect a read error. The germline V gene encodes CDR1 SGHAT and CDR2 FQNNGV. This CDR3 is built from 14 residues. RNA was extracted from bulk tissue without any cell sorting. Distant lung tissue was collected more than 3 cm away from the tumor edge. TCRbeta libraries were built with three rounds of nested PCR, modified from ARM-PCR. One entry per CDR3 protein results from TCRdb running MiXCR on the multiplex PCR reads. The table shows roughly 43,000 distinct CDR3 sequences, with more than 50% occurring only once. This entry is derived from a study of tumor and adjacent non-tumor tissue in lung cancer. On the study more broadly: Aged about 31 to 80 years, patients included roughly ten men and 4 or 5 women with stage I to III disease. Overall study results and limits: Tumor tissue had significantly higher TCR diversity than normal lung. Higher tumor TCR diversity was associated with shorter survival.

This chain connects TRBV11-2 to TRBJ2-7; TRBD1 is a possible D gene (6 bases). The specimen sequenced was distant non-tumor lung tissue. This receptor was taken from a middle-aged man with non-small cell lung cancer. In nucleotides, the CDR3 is TGTGCCAGCACAATACAGGGTGCCAGCCACGAGCAGCACTTC. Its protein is CASTIQGASHEQHF.